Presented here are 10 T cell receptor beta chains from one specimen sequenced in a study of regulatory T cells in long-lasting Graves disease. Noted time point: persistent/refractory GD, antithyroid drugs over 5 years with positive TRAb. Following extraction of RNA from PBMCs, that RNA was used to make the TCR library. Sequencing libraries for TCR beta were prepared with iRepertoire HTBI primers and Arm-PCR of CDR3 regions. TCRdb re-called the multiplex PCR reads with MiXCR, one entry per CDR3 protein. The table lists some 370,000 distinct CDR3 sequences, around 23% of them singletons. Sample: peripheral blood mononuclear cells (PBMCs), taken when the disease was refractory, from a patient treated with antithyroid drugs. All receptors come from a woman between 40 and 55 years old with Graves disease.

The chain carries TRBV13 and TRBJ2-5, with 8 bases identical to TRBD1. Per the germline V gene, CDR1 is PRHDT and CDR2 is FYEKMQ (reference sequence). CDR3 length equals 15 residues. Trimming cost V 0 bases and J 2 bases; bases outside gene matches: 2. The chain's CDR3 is CASSLGGQAQETQYF. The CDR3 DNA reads TGTGCCAGCAGCTTAGGGGGACAGGCTCAAGAGACCCAGTACTTC.

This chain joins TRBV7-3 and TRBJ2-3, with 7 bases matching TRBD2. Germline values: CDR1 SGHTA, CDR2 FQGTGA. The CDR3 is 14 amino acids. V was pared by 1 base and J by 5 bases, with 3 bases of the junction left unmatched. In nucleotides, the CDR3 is TGTGCCAGCAGCTTAAACGGGAGGCTAGATACGCAGTATTTT. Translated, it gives CASSLNGRLDTQYF.

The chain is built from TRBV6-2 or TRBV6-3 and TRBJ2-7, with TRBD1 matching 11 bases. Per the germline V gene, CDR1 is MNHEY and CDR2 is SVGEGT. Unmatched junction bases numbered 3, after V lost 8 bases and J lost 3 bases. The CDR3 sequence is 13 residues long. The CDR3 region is CASGTGGVYEQYF. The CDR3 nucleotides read TGTGCCAGCGGGACAGGGGGAGTCTACGAGCAGTACTTC.

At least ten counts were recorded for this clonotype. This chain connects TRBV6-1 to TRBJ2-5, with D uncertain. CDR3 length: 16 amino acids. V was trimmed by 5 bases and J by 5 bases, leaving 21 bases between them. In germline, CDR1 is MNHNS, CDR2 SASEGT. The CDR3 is CASSLRVAGSLETQYF. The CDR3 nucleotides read TGTGCCAGCAGTCTTCGTGTCGCAGGAAGTCTCGAGACCCAGTACTTC.

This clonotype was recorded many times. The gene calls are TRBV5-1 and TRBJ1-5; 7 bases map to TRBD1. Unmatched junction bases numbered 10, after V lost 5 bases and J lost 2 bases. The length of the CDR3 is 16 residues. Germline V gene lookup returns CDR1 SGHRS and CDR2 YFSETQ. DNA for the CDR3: TGCGCCAGCAGGTTCACAGGGGATAATGGCAATCAGCCCCAGCATTTT. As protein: CASRFTGDNGNQPQHF.

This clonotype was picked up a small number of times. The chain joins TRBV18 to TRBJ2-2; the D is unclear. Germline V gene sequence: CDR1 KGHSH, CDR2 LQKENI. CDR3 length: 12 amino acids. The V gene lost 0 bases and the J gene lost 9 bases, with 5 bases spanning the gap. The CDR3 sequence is CASSPPFRELFF. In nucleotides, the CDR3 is TGTGCCAGCTCACCACCTTTCCGGGAGCTGTTTTTT. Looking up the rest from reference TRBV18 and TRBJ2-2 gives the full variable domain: NAGVMQNPRHLVRRRGQEARLRCSPMKGHSHVYWYRQLPEEGLKFMVYLQKENIIDESGMPKERFSAEFPKEGPSILRIQQVVRGDSAAYFCASSPPFRELFFGEGSRLTVL.

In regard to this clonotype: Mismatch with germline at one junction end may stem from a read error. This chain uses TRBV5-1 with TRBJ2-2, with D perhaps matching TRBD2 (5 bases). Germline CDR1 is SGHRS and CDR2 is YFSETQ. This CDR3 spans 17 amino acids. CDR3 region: CASSPIRWIGPSGELFF. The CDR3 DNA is TGCGCCAGCAGCCCTATTAGATGGATCGGACCGTCCGGGGAGCTGTTTTTC.

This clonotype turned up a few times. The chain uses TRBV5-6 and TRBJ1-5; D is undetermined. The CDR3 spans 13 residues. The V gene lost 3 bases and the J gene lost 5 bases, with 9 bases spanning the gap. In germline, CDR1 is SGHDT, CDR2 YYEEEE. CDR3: CASSSHSDQPQHF. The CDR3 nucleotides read TGTGCCAGCAGCTCCCACTCGGATCAGCCCCAGCATTTT. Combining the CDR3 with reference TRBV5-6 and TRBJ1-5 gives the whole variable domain DAGVTQSPTHLIKTRGQQVTLRCSPKSGHDTVSWYQQALGQGPQFIFQYYEEEERQRGNFPDRFSGHQFPNYSSELNVNALLLGDSALYLCASSSHSDQPQHFGDGTRLSIL.

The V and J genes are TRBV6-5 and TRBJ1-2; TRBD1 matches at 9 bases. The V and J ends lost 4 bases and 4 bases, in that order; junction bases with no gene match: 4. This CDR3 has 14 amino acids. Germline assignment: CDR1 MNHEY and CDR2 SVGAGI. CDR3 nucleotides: TGTGCCAGCAGTTGGGACAGGGAGGGCTATGGCTACACCTTC. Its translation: CASSWDREGYGYTF.

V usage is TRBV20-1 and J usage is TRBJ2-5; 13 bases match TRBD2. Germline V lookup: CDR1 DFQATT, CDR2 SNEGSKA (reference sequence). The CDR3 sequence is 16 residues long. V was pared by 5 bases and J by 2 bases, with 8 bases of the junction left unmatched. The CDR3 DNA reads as TGCAGTGCTTTCGGACTAGCGGGAGATAGACAAGAGACCCAGTACTTC. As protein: CSAFGLAGDRQETQYF.